This TCR beta chain was captured by sequencing in a study of T cell clonotyping in hematopoietic cell transplantation. V shed 3 bases and J shed 3 bases, with 6 bases lying between them. The germline V gene has CDR1 DFQATT and CDR2 SNEGSKA (reference sequence). The CDR3 runs 11 residues. Assay used: immunoSEQ multiplex PCR; TCRdb lists only in-frame clones, some missing. The repertoire consists of around 9,700 clones, with around 86% occurring once and the leading ten covering around 40%. Details on this clone: Its target is not known.

Findings of the study overall: Pathologically expanded recipient clonotypes increased progressively from day 30 to day 180 as diversity fell. Cells were unsorted, so CD4 and CD8 contributions were not separated.

This chain uses TRBV20-1 with TRBJ2-7; D uncertain. The origin of this receptor is a male patient in his sixties who had an allogeneic stem cell transplant from an unrelated donor, so the T cells may come from the graft donor. Some clones in this sample may be carry-over from other donors' samples. Specimen: PBMCs, collected 180 days after allogeneic stem cell transplant. Written as DNA, the CDR3 is TGCAGTGCTAGCCGGAACTACGAGCAGTACTTC. It codes for CSASRNYEQYF.